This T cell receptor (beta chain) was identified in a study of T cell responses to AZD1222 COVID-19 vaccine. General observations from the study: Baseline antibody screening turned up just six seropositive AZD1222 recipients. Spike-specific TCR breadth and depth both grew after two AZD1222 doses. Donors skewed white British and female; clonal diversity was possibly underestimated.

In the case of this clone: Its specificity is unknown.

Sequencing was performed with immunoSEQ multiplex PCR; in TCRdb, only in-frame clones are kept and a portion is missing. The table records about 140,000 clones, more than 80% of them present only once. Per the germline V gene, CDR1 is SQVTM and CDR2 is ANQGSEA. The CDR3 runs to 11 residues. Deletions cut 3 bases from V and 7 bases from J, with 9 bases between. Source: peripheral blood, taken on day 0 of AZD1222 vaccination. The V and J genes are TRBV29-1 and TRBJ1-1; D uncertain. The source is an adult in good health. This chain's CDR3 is CSVDHGVEAFF. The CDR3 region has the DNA TGCAGCGTTGATCACGGGGTTGAAGCTTTCTTT.